This is a list of T cell receptor beta chains from one sample in a study of blood T cell repertoires in COVID-19. TCRdb's copy holds only in-frame clones and misses some; the assay was immunoSEQ multiplex PCR. This table holds roughly 16,000 clones, about 77% found once. Material: peripheral blood. Every receptor here comes from a human donor in a cohort sampled during active COVID-19. Each CDR3 is given with its conserved first and last residue. D genes are given only for firm matches. Expanded clones get a size class; other rows say once, few or many, or leave the size out.

v_gene,j_gene,d_gene,abundance,CDR3aa,CDR3nt
TRBV28,TRBJ2-5,NA,NA,CASSSPTTGMAQYF,TGTGCCAGCAGTTCCCCCACGACAGGTATGGCCCAGTACTTC
TRBV15,TRBJ2-5,NA,NA,CATSRRLGGQETQYF,TGTGCCACCAGCAGAAGGCTAGGAGGGCAAGAGACCCAGTACTTC
TRBV6-5,TRBJ1-1,NA,few,CASSYSTGSRLTEAFF,TGTGCCAGCAGTTACTCGACAGGCAGTAGGCTGACTGAAGCTTTCTTT
TRBV7-2,TRBJ2-5,NA,NA,CASMAGETQYF,TGTGCCAGCATGGCAGGAGAGACCCAGTACTTC
TRBV27,TRBJ2-7,NA,NA,CASSLLGLVYEQYF,TGTGCCAGCAGTTTACTGGGACTTGTCTACGAGCAGTACTTC
TRBV28,TRBJ2-1,NA,NA,CASSVISGPHSYNEQFF,TGTGCCAGCAGTGTCATAAGCGGGCCCCACTCCTACAATGAGCAGTTCTTC
TRBV15,TRBJ1-2,NA,NA,CATSPDGLGYGYTF,TGTGCCACCAGCCCCGACGGGTTAGGCTATGGCTACACCTTC
TRBV4-1,TRBJ1-2,TRBD1,NA,CASSHADRGLYGYTF,TGCGCCAGCAGCCACGCGGACAGGGGGCTCTATGGCTACACCTTC
TRBV5-1,TRBJ2-1,TRBD1,NA,CASRDREYNEQFF,TGCGCCAGCAGAGACAGGGAATACAATGAGCAGTTCTTC
TRBV11-2,TRBJ2-6,TRBD2,few,CASERGSGANVLTF,TGTGCCAGCGAGCGGGGCTCTGGGGCCAACGTCCTGACTTTC
TRBV11-3,TRBJ2-1,TRBD2,NA,CASSSLPGTSDGEQFF,TGTGCCAGCAGCTCCCTACCCGGGACTAGCGATGGTGAGCAGTTCTTC
TRBV28,TRBJ2-1,NA,NA,CASTGGEHRHEQFF,TGTGCCAGCACTGGCGGGGAACACAGGCATGAGCAGTTCTTC
TRBV5-4,TRBJ2-1,NA,NA,CASSSEDVAYNEQFF,TGTGCCAGCAGCAGCGAAGATGTGGCATACAATGAGCAGTTCTTC
TRBV6-5,TRBJ2-5,NA,NA,CASSYFGSGVQETQYF,TGTGCCAGCAGTTACTTCGGATCTGGAGTCCAAGAGACCCAGTACTTC
TRBV29-1,TRBJ2-2,NA,NA,CSVEDRRRGDGELFF,TGCAGCGTTGAAGATCGGCGAAGGGGCGACGGGGAGCTGTTTTTT
TRBV7-6,TRBJ2-3,TRBD2,NA,CASSLAGLAETDTQYF,TGTGCCAGCAGCTTAGCGGGACTAGCGGAGACAGATACGCAGTATTTT
TRBV9,TRBJ2-7,TRBD1,NA,CASSVGPPGQGYEQYF,TGTGCCAGCAGCGTAGGCCCCCCGGGACAGGGCTACGAGCAGTACTTC
TRBV15,TRBJ1-1,TRBD1,NA,CATRPGGQINTEAFF,TGTGCCACTAGACCAGGGGGACAGATTAACACTGAAGCTTTCTTT
TRBV4-3,TRBJ2-2,NA,NA,CASSPRLSDTYTGELFF,TGCGCCAGCAGTCCCCGGCTTTCGGACACCTACACCGGGGAGCTGTTTTTT
TRBV19,TRBJ2-3,TRBD2,once,CASSMATSRTDTQYF,TGTGCCAGTAGTATGGCGACTAGCCGCACAGATACGCAGTATTTT
TRBV5-6,TRBJ2-2,TRBD2,NA,CASSIRLADYTGELFF,TGTGCCAGCAGCATTAGACTAGCGGACTACACCGGGGAGCTGTTTTTT
TRBV23-1,TRBJ2-7,TRBD1,NA,CASNKDRIPYEQYF,TGCGCCAGCAATAAGGACAGGATTCCCTACGAGCAGTACTTC
TRBV30,TRBJ1-5,TRBD1,NA,CAWSTTGGGQPQHF,TGTGCCTGGAGTACAACAGGGGGGGGACAGCCCCAGCATTTT
TRBV6-2/TRBV6-3,TRBJ1-5,NA,NA,CASSSLRNQPQHF,TGTGCCAGCAGTTCACTCCGCAATCAGCCCCAGCATTTT
TRBV4-2,TRBJ2-1,NA,NA,CASSQLGPGGYNEQFF,TGTGCCAGCAGCCAACTAGGTCCTGGAGGCTACAATGAGCAGTTCTTC
TRBV28,TRBJ2-1,NA,NA,CASSPQNINEQFF,TGTGCCAGCAGCCCCCAGAACATCAATGAGCAGTTCTTC